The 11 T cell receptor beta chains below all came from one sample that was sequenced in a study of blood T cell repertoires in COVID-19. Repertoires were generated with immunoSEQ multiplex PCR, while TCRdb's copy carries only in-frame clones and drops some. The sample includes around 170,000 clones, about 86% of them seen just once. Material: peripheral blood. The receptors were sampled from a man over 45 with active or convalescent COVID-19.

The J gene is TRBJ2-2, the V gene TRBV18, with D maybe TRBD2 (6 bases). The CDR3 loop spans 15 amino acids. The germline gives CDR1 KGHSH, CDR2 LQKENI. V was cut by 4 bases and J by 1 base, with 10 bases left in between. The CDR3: CASSLAEMNTGELFF. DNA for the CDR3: TGTGCCAGCTCACTAGCGGAGATGAACACCGGGGAGCTGTTTTTT.

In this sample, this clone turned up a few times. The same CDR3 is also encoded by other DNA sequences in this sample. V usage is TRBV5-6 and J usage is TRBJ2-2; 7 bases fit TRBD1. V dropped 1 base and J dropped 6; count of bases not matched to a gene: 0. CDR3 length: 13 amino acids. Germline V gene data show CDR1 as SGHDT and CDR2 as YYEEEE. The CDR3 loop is CASSLQGAGELFF. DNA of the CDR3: TGTGCCAGCAGCTTGCAGGGGGCCGGGGAGCTGTTTTTT. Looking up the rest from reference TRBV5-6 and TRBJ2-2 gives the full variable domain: DAGVTQSPTHLIKTRGQQVTLRCSPKSGHDTVSWYQQALGQGPQFIFQYYEEEERQRGNFPDRFSGHQFPNYSSELNVNALLLGDSALYLCASSLQGAGELFFGEGSRLTVL.

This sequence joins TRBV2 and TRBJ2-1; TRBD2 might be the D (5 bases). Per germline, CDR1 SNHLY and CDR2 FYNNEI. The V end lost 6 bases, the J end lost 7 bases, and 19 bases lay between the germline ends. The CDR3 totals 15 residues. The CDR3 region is CASRSGNGVVNEQFF. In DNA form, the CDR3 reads TGTGCCAGCAGGTCCGGGAACGGGGTAGTAAATGAGCAGTTCTTC.

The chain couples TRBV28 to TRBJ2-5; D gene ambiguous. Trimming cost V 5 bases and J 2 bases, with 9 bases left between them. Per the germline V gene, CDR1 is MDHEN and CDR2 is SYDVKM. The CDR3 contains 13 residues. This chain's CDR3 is CASSRLVQETQYF. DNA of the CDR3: TGTGCCAGCAGTCGACTGGTACAAGAGACCCAGTACTTC.

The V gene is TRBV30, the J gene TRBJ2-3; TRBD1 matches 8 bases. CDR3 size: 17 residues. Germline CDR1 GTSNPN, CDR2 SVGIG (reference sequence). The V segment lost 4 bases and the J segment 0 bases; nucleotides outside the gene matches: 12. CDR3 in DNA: TGTGCCTGGACCAGGGGGCTGGTGAGCCCTAGCACAGATACGCAGTATTTT. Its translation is CAWTRGLVSPSTDTQYF.

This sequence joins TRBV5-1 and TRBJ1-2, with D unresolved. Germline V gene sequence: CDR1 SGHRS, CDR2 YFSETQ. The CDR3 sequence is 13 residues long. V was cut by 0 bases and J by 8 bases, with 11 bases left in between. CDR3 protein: CASSLGQGKGYTF. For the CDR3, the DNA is TGCGCCAGCAGCTTGGGACAAGGAAAGGGCTACACCTTC.

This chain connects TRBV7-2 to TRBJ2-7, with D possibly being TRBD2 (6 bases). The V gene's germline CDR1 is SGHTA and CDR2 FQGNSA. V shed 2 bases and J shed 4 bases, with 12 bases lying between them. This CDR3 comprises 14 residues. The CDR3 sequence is CASSLPGSLYEQYF. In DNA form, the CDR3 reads TGTGCCAGCAGCTTACCCGGGAGTCTTTACGAGCAGTACTTC. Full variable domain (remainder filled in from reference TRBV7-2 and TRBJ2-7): GAGVSQSPSNKVTEKGKDVELRCDPISGHTALYWYRQSLGQGLEFLIYFQGNSAPDKSGLPSDRFSAERTGGSVSTLTIQRTQQEDSAVYLCASSLPGSLYEQYFGPGTRLTVT.

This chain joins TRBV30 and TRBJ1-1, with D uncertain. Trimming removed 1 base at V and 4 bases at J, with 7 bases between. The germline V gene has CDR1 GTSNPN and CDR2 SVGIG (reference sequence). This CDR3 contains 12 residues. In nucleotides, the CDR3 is TGTGCCTGGAGTGATGTCGGCACTGAAGCTTTCTTT. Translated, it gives CAWSDVGTEAFF.

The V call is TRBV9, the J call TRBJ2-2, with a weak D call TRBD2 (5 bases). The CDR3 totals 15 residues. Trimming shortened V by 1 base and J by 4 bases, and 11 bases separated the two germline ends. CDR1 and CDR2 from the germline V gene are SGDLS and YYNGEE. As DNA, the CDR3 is TGTGCCAGCAGCGTAAGACGGGCGGGCACCGGGGAGCTGTTTTTT. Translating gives CASSVRRAGTGELFF.

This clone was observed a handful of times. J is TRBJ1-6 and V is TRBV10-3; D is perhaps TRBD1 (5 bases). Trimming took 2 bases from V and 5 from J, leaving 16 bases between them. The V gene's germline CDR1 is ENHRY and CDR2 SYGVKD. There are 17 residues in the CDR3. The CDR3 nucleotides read TGTGCCATCAGTGAGATTGGGGCGAGAGAGGATAATTCACCCCTCCACTTT. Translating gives CAISEIGAREDNSPLHF.

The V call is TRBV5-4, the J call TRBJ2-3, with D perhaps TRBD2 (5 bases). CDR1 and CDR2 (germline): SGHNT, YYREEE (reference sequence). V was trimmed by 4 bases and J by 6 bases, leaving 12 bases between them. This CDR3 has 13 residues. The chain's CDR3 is CASSHQERDTQYF. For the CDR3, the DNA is TGTGCCAGCAGCCACCAGGAGCGGGATACGCAGTATTTT.